This T cell receptor (beta chain) was captured in a study of T cell responses to AZD1222 COVID-19 vaccine. Regarding the study as a whole: Just a handful of AZD1222 recipients tested seropositive at baseline. Close to half of spike-specific TCRs reportedly recognize unmutated variant regions. Most donors were white British and more were female, and clonal diversity was possibly underestimated.

Assay used: immunoSEQ multiplex PCR; TCRdb lists only in-frame clones, some missing. The profile covers about 37,000 clones, with 65% to 90% appearing a single time and 8% to 13% taken by the ten largest. A note on this clone: Its matching antigen is unknown.

Germline V lookup: CDR1 WNHNN, CDR2 SYGVQD (reference sequence). Trimming took off 2 bases at V and 8 bases at J, with 10 bases between the two ends. The CDR3 is 13 amino acids. This receptor was identified in an adult who received the AZD1222 COVID-19 vaccine. Sequenced material: peripheral blood, taken 28 days after the second AZD1222 dose. This chain links TRBV10-1 with TRBJ2-1; D is ambiguous. The CDR3 nucleotides are TGCGCCAGCAGTGAGACCTTGTCGCATGAGCAGTTCTTC. Amino acids: CASSETLSHEQFF.